This T cell receptor beta chain was captured by sequencing in a study of cytomegalovirus exposure and HLA in healthy donors. PCR employed 60 Vbeta and 13 Jbeta primers. Here immunoSEQ multiplex PCR was the method, and the copy in TCRdb shows in-frame clones only, minus some. This sample has about 180,000 clones, with about three quarters found just once. Trimming took off 1 base at V and 9 bases at J, with 13 bases between the two ends. The CDR3 consists of 15 residues. Germline CDR1 reads MGHRA; CDR2 reads YSYEKL. Material: PBMCs. This sequence originates from a man between 18 and 35 years old in good health and CMV-seronegative. The chain joins TRBV4-1 to TRBJ1-6, with D perhaps matching TRBD1 (6 bases). This chain's CDR3 is CASSQVGGGGSPLHF. DNA of the CDR3: TGCGCCAGCAGCCAAGTTGGGGGAGGGGGTTCACCCCTCCACTTT.